Below, 22 T cell receptor beta chains from the same sample are listed, as sequenced in a study of beta chain features in type 1 diabetes. The entirety of the isolated RNA underwent reverse transcription, so expressed TCRB transcripts were sequenced. Sequencing was performed with immunoSEQ multiplex PCR; in TCRdb, only in-frame clones are kept and a portion is missing. Of 240,000 or so clones in the sample, roughly 70% were seen once. The sample was naive CD4+ T cells from blood. These receptors originate from a man younger than 40 in good health.

The chain links TRBV29-1 to TRBJ1-1; D is uncertain. The germline V and J ends were trimmed by 6 bases and 6 bases, with 20 bases remaining between them. The CDR3 has 14 residues. The germline CDR1 and CDR2 sequences are SQVTM and ANQGSEA. The CDR3 DNA follows: TGCAGCGTGGCCATTCGGACGGCTGCCCCTGAAGCTTTCTTT. Its translation is CSVAIRTAAPEAFF. Supplemented by reference TRBV29-1 and TRBJ1-1, the full variable domain reads SAVISQKPSRDICQRGTSLTIQCQVDSQVTMMFWYRQQPGQSLTLIATANQGSEATYESGFVIDKFPISRPNLTFSTLTVSNMSPEDSSIYLCSVAIRTAAPEAFFGQGTRLTVV.

The chain uses TRBV30 and TRBJ2-1; D is uncertain. Germline V CDR1 and CDR2: GTSNPN, SVGIG (reference sequence). Trimming cost V 8 bases and J 2 bases, with 16 bases left between them. This CDR3 comprises 14 residues. The CDR3 spells CAGEVRVTYNEQFF. The CDR3 region has the DNA TGTGCCGGGGAAGTCCGGGTTACCTACAATGAGCAGTTCTTC.

DNA of the CDR3: TGTGCCAGCAGCCCCCGCCGGACACCCCTGACGATTCAAGAGACCCAGTACTTC. Amino acid sequence: CASSPRRTPLTIQETQYF. J is TRBJ2-5 and V is TRBV7-9, with D possibly being TRBD1 (5 bases). CDR1 and CDR2 from the germline V gene are SEHNR and FQNEAQ (reference sequence). The CDR3 totals 18 residues. Trimming took 5 bases from V and 2 from J, leaving 24 bases between them.

This rearrangement joins TRBV7-2 to TRBJ2-7; D could derive from TRBD1 or TRBD2 (7 bases each). The CDR3 is 14 amino acids. V was shortened by 5 bases and J by 5 bases, with 16 bases between the two germline ends. In germline, CDR1 is SGHTA, CDR2 FQGNSA. The CDR3 DNA sequence: TGTGCCAGCAGCCCCAGGGGGGGAGGCGACGAGCAGTACTTC. Residues: CASSPRGGGDEQYF.

The rearrangement links TRBV29-1 to TRBJ2-7; TRBD1 matches 9 bases. Germline V CDR1 and CDR2: SQVTM, ANQGSEA. The CDR3 consists of 13 residues. V shed 5 bases, J shed 2 bases, and the junction held 4 bases outside the gene matches. CDR3 bases: TGCAGCGTTAACACAGGGGGCACCTACGAGCAGTACTTC. It translates to CSVNTGGTYEQYF.

This clone was counted between two and nine times. Within the sample, other DNA sequences also encode this same CDR3. This chain uses TRBV30 with TRBJ2-5; D call uncertain. Trimming pared 2 bases from V and 2 bases from J, leaving 3 bases between. The CDR3 sequence is 11 residues long. Germline values: CDR1 GTSNPN, CDR2 SVGIG (reference sequence). CDR3 bases: TGTGCCTGGAGTCGTCAAGAGACCCAGTACTTC. As protein: CAWSRQETQYF. Combining the CDR3 with reference TRBV30 and TRBJ2-5 gives the whole variable domain SQTIHQWPATLVQPVGSPLSLECTVEGTSNPNLYWYRQAAGRGLQLLFYSVGIGQISSEVPQNLSASRPQDRQFILSSKKLLLSDSGFYLCAWSRQETQYFGPGTRLLVL.

This chain joins TRBV18 and TRBJ2-7, with D perhaps matching TRBD2 (7 bases). This CDR3 has 16 amino acids. Trimming pared 0 bases from V and 3 bases from J, leaving 15 bases between. CDR1 KGHSH and CDR2 LQKENI come from the germline V gene. In nucleotides, the CDR3 is TGTGCCAGCTCACCACCGAGGGGGAGGGCCGACTACGAGCAGTACTTC. It specifies CASSPPRGRADYEQYF.

CDR3 bases: TGTGCCTGGAGTGTACTGGCGGGTCAGCCCCAGCATTTT. It encodes CAWSVLAGQPQHF. V is TRBV30 and J is TRBJ1-5; D gene uncertain. The CDR3 runs to 13 residues. Germline CDR1 is GTSNPN and CDR2 is SVGIG (reference sequence). The germline V and J ends were trimmed by 0 bases and 6 bases, with 9 bases remaining between them.

The rearrangement links TRBV19 to TRBJ1-4; D unresolved. Trimming stripped 4 bases from V and 0 bases from J, with 6 bases between. The CDR3 covers 14 residues. The V gene's germline CDR1 is LNHDA and CDR2 SQIVND (reference sequence). CDR3: CASSTGATNEKLFF. The CDR3 DNA is TGTGCCAGTAGTACAGGAGCAACTAATGAAAAACTGTTTTTT.

The rearrangement joins TRBV30 to TRBJ1-2; D gene unclear. The CDR3 contains 13 residues. The germline V gene encodes CDR1 GTSNPN and CDR2 SVGIG (reference sequence). The V and J ends lost 0 bases and 3 bases respectively, with 8 bases between them. CDR3 loop: CAWSVKRDYGYTF. CDR3 bases: TGTGCCTGGAGTGTAAAAAGGGACTATGGCTACACCTTC.

V gene TRBV15 combines with J gene TRBJ2-5, with TRBD2 matching over 9 bases. Trimming cost V 0 bases and J 7 bases; bases outside gene matches: 12. Germline V CDR1 and CDR2: LNHNV, YYDKDF (reference sequence). The CDR3 sequence is 17 residues long. In nucleotides, the CDR3 is TGTGCCACCAGCAGAGAGCGCGGAGCGGGGGGCGGTGGGACCCAGTACTTC. It yields the protein CATSRERGAGGGGTQYF.

The chain couples TRBV29-1 to TRBJ2-7, with 9 bases fitting TRBD1. This CDR3 comprises 15 residues. Germline V gene lookup returns CDR1 SQVTM and CDR2 ANQGSEA. The V gene end was trimmed by 4 bases and the J gene end by 1 base; junction bases not matched to a gene: 8. The CDR3 spells CSVGFWGTGSYEQYF. CDR3 nucleotide sequence: TGCAGCGTTGGGTTTTGGGGGACAGGGTCCTACGAGCAGTACTTC.

The chain couples TRBV5-4 to TRBJ2-7, with D maybe TRBD1 (5 bases). V was trimmed by 4 bases and J by 2 bases, leaving 16 bases between them. The CDR3 has 15 amino acids. The germline V gene encodes CDR1 SGHNT and CDR2 YYREEE (reference sequence). CDR3 region: CASSPTGHGAYEQYF. CDR3 sequence (DNA): TGTGCCAGCAGCCCTACAGGACATGGAGCCTACGAGCAGTACTTC.

CDR3 loop: CASSLAGGGNIQYF. CDR3 nucleotide sequence: TGTGCCAGCAGTCTAGCGGGAGGAGGGAACATTCAGTACTTC. J is TRBJ2-4 and V is TRBV28, with 11 bases matching TRBD2. CDR1 MDHEN and CDR2 SYDVKM come from the germline V gene. The CDR3 sequence is 14 residues long. The ends lost 5 bases at V and 7 bases at J; junction bases unmatched: 4.

The chain uses TRBV5-4 and TRBJ1-1; a possible D gene is TRBD1 (5 bases). V lost 1 base, J lost 1 base, and 5 bases lay in between. Germline CDR1 is SGHNT and CDR2 is YYREEE (reference sequence). This CDR3 spans 13 amino acids. In DNA form, the CDR3 reads TGTGCCAGCAGCTTGCAGGGGAACACTGAAGCTTTCTTT. Protein: CASSLQGNTEAFF. Drawing the rest from reference TRBV5-4 and TRBJ1-1, the complete variable domain is ETGVTQSPTHLIKTRGQQVTLRCSSQSGHNTVSWYQQALGQGPQFIFQYYREEENGRGNFPPRFSGLQFPNYSSELNVNALELDDSALYLCASSLQGNTEAFFGQGTRLTVV.

This clone appeared a few times. The genes are TRBV29-1 and TRBJ2-1, with 11 bases matching TRBD2. Germline-derived CDR1 and CDR2 are SQVTM and ANQGSEA. This CDR3 contains 16 residues. Trimming cost V 2 bases and J 0 bases; bases outside gene matches: 3. This CDR3 reads CSVERGLADSYNEQFF. For the CDR3, the DNA is TGCAGCGTTGAACGGGGACTAGCGGACTCCTACAATGAGCAGTTCTTC.

The genes are TRBV27 and TRBJ1-1; the D is unclear. This CDR3 comprises 17 residues. V dropped 5 bases and J dropped 0 bases, with 19 bases sitting between them. Germline CDR1 is MNHEY and CDR2 is SMNVEV (reference sequence). CDR3 region: CASSPLRRQPMNTEAFF. In nucleotides, the CDR3 is TGTGCCAGCAGTCCCCTCCGGAGGCAGCCCATGAACACTGAAGCTTTCTTT.

The chain uses TRBV7-2 and TRBJ2-7; 12 nucleotides align to TRBD1. The length of the CDR3 is 14 residues. Germline CDR1 is SGHTA and CDR2 is FQGNSA. V trimming: 4 bases; J trimming: 5 bases; junction bases outside the gene matches: 3. CDR3 nucleotides: TGTGCCAGCAGCTCGGGACAGGGGGCCCACGAGCAGTACTTC. Encoded protein: CASSSGQGAHEQYF.

The chain is built from TRBV29-1 and TRBJ1-1; D is perhaps TRBD1 (6 bases). The CDR3 totals 15 residues. Germline V gene sequence: CDR1 SQVTM, CDR2 ANQGSEA. Deletions cut 6 bases from V and 4 bases from J, with 21 bases between. In DNA form, the CDR3 reads TGCAGCGTGGACAAGGTGGGGGCGAGTGGCACTGAAGCTTTCTTT. Residues: CSVDKVGASGTEAFF.

This sequence joins TRBV4-3 and TRBJ2-3, with D perhaps TRBD2 (6 bases). CDR1 is LGHNA and CDR2 is YSLEER in the germline V gene. The germline V and J ends were trimmed by 1 base and 2 bases, with 7 bases remaining between them. The CDR3 is made up of 14 amino acids. The chain's CDR3 is CASSQGGITDTQYF. CDR3 coding DNA: TGCGCCAGCAGCCAAGGCGGGATCACAGATACGCAGTATTTT.

The rearrangement joins TRBV10-3 to TRBJ2-1; D assignment may be TRBD1 or TRBD2 (5 bases each). Trimming left V 6 bases short and J 1 base short, with 10 bases between. The CDR3 consists of 14 residues. Germline values: CDR1 ENHRY, CDR2 SYGVKD. For the CDR3, the DNA is TGTGCCATCAGGGGCAGGGAGTCCTACAATGAGCAGTTCTTC. As protein: CAIRGRESYNEQFF.

Only one count was recorded for this clone. The chain recombines TRBV4-2 with TRBJ2-4; D is ambiguous. The CDR3 totals 17 residues. V lost 1 base and J lost 6, with 19 bases in between. Germline assignment: CDR1 LGHNA and CDR2 YNFKEQ. CDR3 nucleotide sequence: TGTGCCAGCAGCCAAGGGGCCCTCAATTCCGGACCAAACATTCAGTACTTC. Protein sequence: CASSQGALNSGPNIQYF.